This record concerns one T cell receptor beta chain sequence. Its antigen has not been determined. Base qualities are not provided; no much larger clone lies one nucleotide away. The donors were healthy, HIV-negative adults with no recently reported acute infections or vaccinations. Every donor was a Caucasian adult living in Nashville, Tennessee, USA. CD4+ T cells were enriched by magnetic negative selection; naive cells were then positively selected on CD45RA, and the negative fraction formed the memory subset. Blood was collected by leukapheresis, and PBMCs were isolated by Ficoll-Histopaque density gradient centrifugation and then cryopreserved in liquid nitrogen vapor phase. Analytical flow cytometry was used to check the purity and quantity of each magnetically sorted T cell population. Each sorted fraction had its genomic DNA isolated and then quantified by UV absorbance on a Nanodrop 2000c.

Using the deep immunoSEQ assay, TCR CDR3 regions were amplified from genomic DNA by multiplex PCR. Extracted genomic DNA from each cell subset was spread evenly across all wells of several immunoSEQ 96-well plates, with each plate serving as a replicate. For sorted subsets, about 200 ng genomic DNA, equal to 30,000 to 35,000 T cell genomes, was loaded into each replicate PCR. Purified libraries were measured with a Qubit 3.0 fluorometer, size-checked on a Bioanalyzer 2100, and measured again with the KAPA Library Quantification kit. Each immunoSEQ 96-well plate was sequenced on its own single-read 150-cycle Illumina NextSeq 550 flow cell. In the original analysis: Because only junctional sequences without quality scores were contained in the immunoSEQ output, filtering matching that applied to full-length reads could not be performed. Sequences were annotated with PyIR, a Python wrapper for IgBLAST v1.9, and V/J genes and CDR3 were assigned using IMGT germline references. Any read was removed if the V/J assignment was weak (E-value above 1e-6), the CDR3 was missing, or the read contained stop codons, out-of-frame junctions, or ambiguous translated residues. V3J clonotypes were defined as sequences sharing the same inferred V gene, J gene, and CDR3 amino acid sequence. To compute the percentage overlap between repertoires, the number of shared unique clonotypes was divided by the size of the smaller repertoire. Three approaches were used to assess repertoire richness: RTK rarefaction, the Chao1 estimator, and Recon v2.1 estimates of unobserved clonotypes. For all TCRbeta clonotypes obtained by the gDNA method from several donors, generation probabilities were computed with OLGA. The clones in this table, taken by TCRdb from immuneACCESS, are in-frame only. Not every clone is retained; where verified, under half of the shortfall comes from an unresolved V gene, and the cause of the rest is unknown. The DNA was the basis for D and trimming; V, J and clone size are from that table. The table for this sample lists 2 million to 2.5 million clones; around 93% of them were counted only once. The ten most abundant clones make up approximately 0.4% of the sample.

The germline V gene (reference sequence) yields LNHNV for CDR1 and YYDKDF for CDR2. Clipping removes 6 bases from V and 7 bases from J, with 7 as the unmatched junction base count. The cysteine opens and the phenylalanine closes a CDR3 of 14 amino acids. Solely the CDR3 DNA is kept, with 42 bases framed from the first base. The sample is drawn from a study of shared clonotypes between healthy human individuals (dated by TCRdb to 2018 to 2021). As for the study more broadly: A few men and a couple of women, aged 18 to 49 years, made up the cohort. Each donor's leukapheresis produced roughly between roughly 0.94 and 9.5 billion PBMCs. Different laboratories and diverse techniques were used to prepare libraries and sequence TCR repertoires, to increase sequencing depth and limit assay-specific biases. The study deeply sequenced blood TCR repertoires of several healthy adults to estimate repertoire size and the extent of clonotype sharing between individuals. For each donor, CD4 naive and CD4 memory were each given three plates, CD8 naive was given two plates, and CD8 memory was given one plate. General study outcomes and caveats: Only blood was sampled, and tissue TCR repertoires likely differ from those in blood. Larger estimated clonotype richness was generally found for naive subsets than for memory subsets. Compared with non-shared clonotypes, clonotypes shared by all four sorted-subset donors had higher generation probabilities. Even with the large sequencing depth, rarefaction of the sorted-subset datasets indicated that sequencing was incomplete. Based on pairwise subsampling, the degree of clonotype sharing among donors was expected to be affected by sequencing depth. The genetic and exposure-history diversity represented was limited by the small number of donors. Roughly 5.2% of naive CD4, 3.5% of naive CD8, around 2.3% of memory CD4, and approximately 0.4% of memory CD8 clonotypes were shared across several donors.

This chain joins TRBV15 to TRBJ1-2, with TRBD1 identical over 11 junction bases. This receptor was taken from a man aged 18 to 29 in good health. Some clones in this sample may be carry-over from other donors' samples. Sequences were obtained from naive CD4+ T cells from PBMCs. This sample's cell subset or site label indicates: CD45RA+ positively selected. The nucleotide sequence reads as follows: TGTGCCACCAGACGAGGGACAGGGGGACCTGGCTACACCTTC. It translates as CATRRGTGGPGYTF.